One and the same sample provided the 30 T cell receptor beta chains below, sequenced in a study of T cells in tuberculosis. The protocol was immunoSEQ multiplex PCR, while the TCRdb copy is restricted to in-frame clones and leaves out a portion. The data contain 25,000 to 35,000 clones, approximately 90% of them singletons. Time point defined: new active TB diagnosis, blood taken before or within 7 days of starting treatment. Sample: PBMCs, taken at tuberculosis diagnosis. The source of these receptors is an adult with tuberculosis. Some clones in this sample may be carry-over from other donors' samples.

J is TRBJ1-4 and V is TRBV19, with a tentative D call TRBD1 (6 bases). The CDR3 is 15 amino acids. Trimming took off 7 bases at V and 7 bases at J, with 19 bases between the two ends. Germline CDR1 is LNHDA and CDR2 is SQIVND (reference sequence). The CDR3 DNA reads TGTGCCAGTACCCCCTTGACAGGCGGGGGTGAAAAACTGTTTTTT. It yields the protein CASTPLTGGGEKLFF.

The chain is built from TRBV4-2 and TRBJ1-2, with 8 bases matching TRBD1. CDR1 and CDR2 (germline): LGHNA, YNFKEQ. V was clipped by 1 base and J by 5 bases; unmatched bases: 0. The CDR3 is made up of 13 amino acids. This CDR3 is CASSQGQGYGYTF. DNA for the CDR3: TGTGCCAGCAGCCAAGGACAGGGGTATGGCTACACCTTC.

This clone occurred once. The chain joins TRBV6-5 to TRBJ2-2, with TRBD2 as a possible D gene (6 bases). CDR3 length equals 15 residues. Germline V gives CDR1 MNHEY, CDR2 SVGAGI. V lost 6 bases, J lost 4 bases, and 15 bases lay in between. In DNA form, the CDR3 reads TGTGCCAGCAGCCTGGGACTTCCTGCCACCGGGGAGCTGTTTTTT. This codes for CASSLGLPATGELFF.

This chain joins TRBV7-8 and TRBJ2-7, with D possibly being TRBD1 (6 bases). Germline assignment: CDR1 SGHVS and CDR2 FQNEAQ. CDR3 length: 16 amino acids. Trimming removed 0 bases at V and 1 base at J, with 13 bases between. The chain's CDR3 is CASSLALMGQSYEQYF. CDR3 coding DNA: TGTGCCAGCAGCTTAGCGCTAATGGGACAATCCTACGAGCAGTACTTC.

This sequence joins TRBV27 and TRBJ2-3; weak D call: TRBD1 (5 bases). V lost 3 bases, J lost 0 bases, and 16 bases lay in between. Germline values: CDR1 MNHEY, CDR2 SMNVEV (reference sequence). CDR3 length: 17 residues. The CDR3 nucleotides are TGTGCCAGCAGTTTCATTCAGTTCCAGGGAAGCACAGATACGCAGTATTTT. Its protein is CASSFIQFQGSTDTQYF.

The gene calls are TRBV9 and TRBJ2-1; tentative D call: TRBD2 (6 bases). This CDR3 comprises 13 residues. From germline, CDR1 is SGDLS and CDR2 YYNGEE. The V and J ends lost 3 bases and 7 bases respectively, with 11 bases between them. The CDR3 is CASSAPTSNEQFF. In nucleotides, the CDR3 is TGTGCCAGCAGCGCCCCGACTAGTAATGAGCAGTTCTTC.

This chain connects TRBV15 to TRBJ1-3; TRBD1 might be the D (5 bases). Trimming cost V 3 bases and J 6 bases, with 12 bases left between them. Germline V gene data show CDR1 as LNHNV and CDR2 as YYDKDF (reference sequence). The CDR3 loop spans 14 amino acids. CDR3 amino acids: CATSRPTAPNTIYF. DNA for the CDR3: TGTGCCACCAGCAGGCCGACAGCGCCAAACACCATATATTTT.

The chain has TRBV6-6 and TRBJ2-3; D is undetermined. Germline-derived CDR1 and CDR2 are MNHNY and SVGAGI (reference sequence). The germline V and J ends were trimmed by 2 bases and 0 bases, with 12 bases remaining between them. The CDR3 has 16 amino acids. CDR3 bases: TGTGCCAGCAGTTACCCCCAGGCCGCTAGCACAGATACGCAGTATTTT. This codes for CASSYPQAASTDTQYF.

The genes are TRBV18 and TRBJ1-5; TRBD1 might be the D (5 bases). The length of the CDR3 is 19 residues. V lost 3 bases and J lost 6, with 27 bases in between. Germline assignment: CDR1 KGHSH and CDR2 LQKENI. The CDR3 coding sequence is TGTGCCAGCTCACCCGAGAGGACCGCTGTGGACAAAGGGCGTCAGCCCCAGCATTTT. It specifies CASSPERTAVDKGRQPQHF.

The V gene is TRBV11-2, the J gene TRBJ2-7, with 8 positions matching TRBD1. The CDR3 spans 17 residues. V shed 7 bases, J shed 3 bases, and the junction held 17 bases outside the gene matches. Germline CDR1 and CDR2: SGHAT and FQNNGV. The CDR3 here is CASTPRGGDRGIYEQYF. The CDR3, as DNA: TGTGCCAGCACCCCACGGGGAGGTGACAGGGGTATCTACGAGCAGTACTTC.

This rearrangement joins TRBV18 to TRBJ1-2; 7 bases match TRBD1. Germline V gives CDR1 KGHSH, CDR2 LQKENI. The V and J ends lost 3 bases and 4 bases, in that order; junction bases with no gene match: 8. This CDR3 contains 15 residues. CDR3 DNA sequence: TGTGCCAGCTCACCTACCAGGGGGGCAGGCTATGGCTACACCTTC. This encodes CASSPTRGAGYGYTF.

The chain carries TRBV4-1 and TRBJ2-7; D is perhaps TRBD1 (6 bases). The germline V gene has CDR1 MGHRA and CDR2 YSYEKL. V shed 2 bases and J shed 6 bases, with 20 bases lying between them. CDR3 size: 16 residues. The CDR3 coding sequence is TGCGCCAGCAGCCAAACGCCTGGACAGTTGCTCCGCGAGCAGTACTTC. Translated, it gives CASSQTPGQLLREQYF.

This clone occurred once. As DNA, the CDR3 is TGTGCCAGCTCACCGAGGGACAGGATTCTTGACAATGAGCAGTTCTTC. Translated: CASSPRDRILDNEQFF. This chain joins TRBV18 and TRBJ2-1, with 8 positions matching TRBD1. Germline V CDR1 and CDR2: KGHSH, LQKENI. The CDR3 is made up of 16 amino acids. Germline trimming cut 3 bases from V and 5 bases from J; bases unmatched to any gene: 9.

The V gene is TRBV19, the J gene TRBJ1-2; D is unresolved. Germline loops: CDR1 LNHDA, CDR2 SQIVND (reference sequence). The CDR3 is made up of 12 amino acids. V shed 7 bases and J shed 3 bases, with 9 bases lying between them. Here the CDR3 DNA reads TGTGCCAGTAAAACAAAAGACTATGGCTACACCTTC. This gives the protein CASKTKDYGYTF.

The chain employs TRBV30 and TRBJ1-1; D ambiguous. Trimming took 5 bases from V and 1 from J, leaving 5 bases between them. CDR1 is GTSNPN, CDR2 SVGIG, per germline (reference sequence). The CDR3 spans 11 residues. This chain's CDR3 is CAWVRNTEAFF. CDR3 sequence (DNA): TGTGCCTGGGTCCGGAACACTGAAGCTTTCTTT.

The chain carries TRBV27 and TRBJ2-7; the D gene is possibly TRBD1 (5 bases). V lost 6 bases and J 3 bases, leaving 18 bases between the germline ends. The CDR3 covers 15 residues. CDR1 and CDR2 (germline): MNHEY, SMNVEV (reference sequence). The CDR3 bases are TGTGCCAGCAGCCCTACTGGGGCACCTAACTACGAGCAGTACTTC. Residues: CASSPTGAPNYEQYF.

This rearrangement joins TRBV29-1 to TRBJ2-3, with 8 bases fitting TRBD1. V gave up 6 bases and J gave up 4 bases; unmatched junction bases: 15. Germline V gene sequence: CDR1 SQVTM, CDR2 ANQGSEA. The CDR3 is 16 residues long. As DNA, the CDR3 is TGCAGCGTGGCCCCGGGACAGGCATCCGCATCAGATACGCAGTATTTT. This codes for CSVAPGQASASDTQYF.

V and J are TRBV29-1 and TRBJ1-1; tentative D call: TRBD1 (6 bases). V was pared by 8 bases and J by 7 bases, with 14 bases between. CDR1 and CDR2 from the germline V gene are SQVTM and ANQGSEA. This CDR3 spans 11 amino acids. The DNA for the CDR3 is TGCAGCCTATCAGGGGTGGATGAAGCTTTCTTT. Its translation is CSLSGVDEAFF.

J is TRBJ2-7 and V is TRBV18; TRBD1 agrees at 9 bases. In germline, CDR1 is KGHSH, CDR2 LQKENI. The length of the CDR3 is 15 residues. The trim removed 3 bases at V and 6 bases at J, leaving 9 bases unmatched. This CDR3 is CASSPPGQGLVEQYF. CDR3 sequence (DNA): TGTGCCAGCTCACCTCCGGGACAGGGCCTAGTCGAGCAGTACTTC.

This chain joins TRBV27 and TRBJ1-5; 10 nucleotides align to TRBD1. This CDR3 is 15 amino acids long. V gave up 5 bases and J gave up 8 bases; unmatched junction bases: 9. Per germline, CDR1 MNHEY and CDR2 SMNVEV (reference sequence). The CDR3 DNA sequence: TGTGCCAGCAGTGGGGGACAGGGGCTTCACGAGCCCCAGCATTTT. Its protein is CASSGGQGLHEPQHF.

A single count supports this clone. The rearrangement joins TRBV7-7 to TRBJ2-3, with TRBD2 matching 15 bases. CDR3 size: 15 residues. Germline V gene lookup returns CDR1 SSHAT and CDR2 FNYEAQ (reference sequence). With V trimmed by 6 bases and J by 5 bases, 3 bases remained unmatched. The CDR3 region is CASSLGLAGGDTQYF. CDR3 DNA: TGTGCCAGCAGTTTGGGACTAGCGGGGGGAGATACGCAGTATTTT.

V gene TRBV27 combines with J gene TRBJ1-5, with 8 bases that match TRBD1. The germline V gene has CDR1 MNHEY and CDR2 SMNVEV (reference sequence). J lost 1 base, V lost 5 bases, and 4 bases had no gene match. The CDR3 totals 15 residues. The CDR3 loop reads CASSPGGSSNQPQHF. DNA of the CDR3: TGTGCCAGCAGTCCAGGGGGCTCGAGCAATCAGCCCCAGCATTTT.

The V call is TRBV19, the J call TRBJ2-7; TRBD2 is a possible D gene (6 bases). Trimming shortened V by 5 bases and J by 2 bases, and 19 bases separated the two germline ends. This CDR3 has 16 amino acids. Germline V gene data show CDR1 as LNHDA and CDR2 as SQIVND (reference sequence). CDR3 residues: CASSAPTRRGTYEQYF. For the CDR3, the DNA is TGTGCCAGTAGTGCACCCACCCGGAGGGGTACCTACGAGCAGTACTTC.

CDR3 region: CATGLRGQPQHF. Written as DNA, the CDR3 is TGTGCCACCGGCCTAAGGGGGCAGCCCCAGCATTTT. This chain joins TRBV6-6 and TRBJ1-5, with a possible D match to TRBD1 (6 bases). Germline lookup yields CDR1 MNHNY and CDR2 SVGAGI (reference sequence). The CDR3 totals 12 residues. Trimming shortened V by 10 bases and J by 7 bases, and 14 bases separated the two germline ends.

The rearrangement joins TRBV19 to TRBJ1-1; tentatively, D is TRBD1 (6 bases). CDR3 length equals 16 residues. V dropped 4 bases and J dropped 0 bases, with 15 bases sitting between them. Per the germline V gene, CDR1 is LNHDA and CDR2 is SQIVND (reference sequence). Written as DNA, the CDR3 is TGTGCCAGTAGTAAGACAGACAGGCGGATGAACACTGAAGCTTTCTTT. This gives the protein CASSKTDRRMNTEAFF.

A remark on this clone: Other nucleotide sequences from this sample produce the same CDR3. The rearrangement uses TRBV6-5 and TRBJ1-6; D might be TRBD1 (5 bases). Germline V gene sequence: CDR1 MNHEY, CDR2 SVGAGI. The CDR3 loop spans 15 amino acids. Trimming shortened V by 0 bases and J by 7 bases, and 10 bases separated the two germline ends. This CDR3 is CASSYSGGDNSPLHF. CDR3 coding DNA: TGTGCCAGCAGTTACTCGGGGGGGGACAATTCACCCCTCCACTTT.

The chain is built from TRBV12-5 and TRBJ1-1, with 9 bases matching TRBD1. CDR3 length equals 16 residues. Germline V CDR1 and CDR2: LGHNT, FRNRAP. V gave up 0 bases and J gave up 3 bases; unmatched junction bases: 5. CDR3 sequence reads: CASGLVRTGEDTEAFF. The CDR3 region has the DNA TGTGCTAGTGGTTTGGTACGGACAGGGGAGGACACTGAAGCTTTCTTT.

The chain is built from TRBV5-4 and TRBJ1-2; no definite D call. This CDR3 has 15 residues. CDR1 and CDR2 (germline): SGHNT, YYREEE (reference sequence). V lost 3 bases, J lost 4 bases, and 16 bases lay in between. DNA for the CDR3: TGTGCCAGCAGCTCCTGGGCTTCGGAGGGCTATGGCTACACCTTC. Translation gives CASSSWASEGYGYTF.

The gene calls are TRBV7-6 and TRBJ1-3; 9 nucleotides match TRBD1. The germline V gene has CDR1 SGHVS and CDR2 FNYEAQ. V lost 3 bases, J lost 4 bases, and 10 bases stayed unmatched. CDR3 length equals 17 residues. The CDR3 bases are TGTGCCAGCAGCTTCGAACCCGGGACAGGGATCGGAAACACCATATATTTT. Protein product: CASSFEPGTGIGNTIYF.

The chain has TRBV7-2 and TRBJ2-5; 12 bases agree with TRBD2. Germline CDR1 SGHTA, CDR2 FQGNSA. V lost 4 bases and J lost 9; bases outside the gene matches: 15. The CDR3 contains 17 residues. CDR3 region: CASSYLTSGGPLKAQYF. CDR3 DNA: TGTGCCAGCAGCTACCTGACTAGCGGGGGCCCCCTGAAGGCCCAGTACTTC.